Shown below are 8 T cell receptor beta chains from a single sample sequenced in a study of graft-versus-host responses after intestinal transplantation. Here immunoSEQ multiplex PCR was the method, and the copy in TCRdb shows in-frame clones only, minus some. Here the sample spans about 18,000 clones, more than 65% being singletons. Source: PBMCs, taken 14 days after transplant. The source of these receptors is a human patient who received an intestinal transplant, so some T cells may come from the graft donor.

This rearrangement joins TRBV25-1 to TRBJ2-7, with 10 bases identical to TRBD1. There are 16 residues in the CDR3. Germline lookup yields CDR1 MGHDK and CDR2 SYGVNS. V was pared by 3 bases and J by 3 bases, with 8 bases of the junction left unmatched. The CDR3 is CASSEGTGTGDYEQYF. For the CDR3, the DNA is TGTGCCAGCAGTGAGGGAACCGGGACAGGGGACTACGAGCAGTACTTC.

The J gene is TRBJ2-1, the V gene TRBV9; 11 bases agree with TRBD2. Germline V gives CDR1 SGDLS, CDR2 YYNGEE. After removal of 2 bases from V and 5 bases from J, the junction contained 15 bases not matched to a gene. The CDR3 covers 19 residues. CDR3 amino acids: CASSVPDPQTSGSDNEQFF. CDR3 nucleotides: TGTGCCAGCAGCGTTCCCGATCCTCAAACTAGCGGGAGTGACAATGAGCAGTTCTTC. Full variable domain (remainder filled in from reference TRBV9 and TRBJ2-1): DSGVTQTPKHLITATGQRVTLRCSPRSGDLSVYWYQQSLDQGLQFLIQYYNGEERAKGNILERFSAQQFPDLHSELNLSSLELGDSALYFCASSVPDPQTSGSDNEQFFGPGTRLTVL.

The chain couples TRBV4-1 to TRBJ2-7; D gene ambiguous. Trimming left V 1 base short and J 4 bases short, with 5 bases between. The germline V gene has CDR1 MGHRA and CDR2 YSYEKL. The CDR3 has 12 residues. The CDR3 DNA reads TGCGCCAGCAGCCAAGGTCGGTACGAGCAGTACTTC. It specifies CASSQGRYEQYF.

This clone was detected only a few times. The chain joins TRBV28 to TRBJ2-1; 9 bases agree with TRBD1. Germline V gives CDR1 MDHEN, CDR2 SYDVKM. This CDR3 has 16 residues. V was clipped by 5 bases and J by 0 bases; unmatched bases: 5. CDR3 sequence reads: CASSPGTGSSYNEQFF. The CDR3 region has the DNA TGTGCCAGCAGTCCGGGGACAGGGAGCTCCTACAATGAGCAGTTCTTC.

This clone was seen only once. The chain employs TRBV5-1 and TRBJ2-7; 11 positions agree with TRBD2. The CDR3 is 16 amino acids. V trimming: 7 bases; J trimming: 2 bases; junction bases outside the gene matches: 11. Germline values: CDR1 SGHRS, CDR2 YFSETQ. The CDR3 loop is CASRHSTSGITYEQYF. CDR3 DNA: TGCGCCAGCCGACACTCGACTAGCGGGATCACCTACGAGCAGTACTTC.

This chain connects TRBV9 to TRBJ1-1; weak D call: TRBD1 (5 bases). The germline V gene encodes CDR1 SGDLS and CDR2 YYNGEE. The CDR3 contains 15 residues. The ends were cut back, 0 bases at V and 3 bases at J, with 12 bases in the middle. CDR3 residues: CASSVGVGADTEAFF. CDR3 bases: TGTGCCAGCAGCGTAGGAGTAGGGGCAGACACTGAAGCTTTCTTT.

V usage is TRBV13 and J usage is TRBJ2-1; 7 positions match TRBD2. The germline CDR1 and CDR2 sequences are PRHDT and FYEKMQ (reference sequence). The CDR3 loop spans 17 amino acids. With V trimmed by 2 bases and J by 7 bases, 14 bases remained unmatched. CDR3 nucleotide sequence: TGTGCCAGCAGCTTAATCCGTGAGGGAGGGCCGACGAATGAGCAGTTCTTC. Its translation: CASSLIREGGPTNEQFF.

The CDR3 protein is CASSGGSRGTQYF. The CDR3 coding sequence is TGTGCCAGCAGTGGAGGGAGCCGGGGGACCCAGTACTTC. V gene TRBV6-1 combines with J gene TRBJ2-5; D is perhaps TRBD2 (5 bases). The germline V and J ends were trimmed by 4 bases and 7 bases, with 13 bases remaining between them. The germline V gene encodes CDR1 MNHNS and CDR2 SASEGT. This CDR3 is 13 amino acids long.